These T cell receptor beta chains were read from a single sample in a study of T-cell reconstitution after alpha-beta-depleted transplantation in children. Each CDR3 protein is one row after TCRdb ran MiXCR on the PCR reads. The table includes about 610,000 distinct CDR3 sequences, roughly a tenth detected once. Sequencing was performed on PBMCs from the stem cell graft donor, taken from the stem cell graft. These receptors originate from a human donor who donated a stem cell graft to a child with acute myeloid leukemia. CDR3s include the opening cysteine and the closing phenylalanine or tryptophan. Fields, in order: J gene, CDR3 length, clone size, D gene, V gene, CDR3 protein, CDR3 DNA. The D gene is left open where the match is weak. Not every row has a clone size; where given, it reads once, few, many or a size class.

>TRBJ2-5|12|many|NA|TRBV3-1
CASSQETETQYF
TGTGCCAGCAGCCAAGAGACAGAGACCCAGTACTTC
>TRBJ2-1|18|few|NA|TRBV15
CATSPPTGDPGSYNEQFF
TGTGCCACCAGCCCCCCGACGGGTGACCCGGGCTCCTACAATGAGCAGTTCTTC
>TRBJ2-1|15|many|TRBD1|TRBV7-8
CASSSGTGYYNEQFF
TGTGCCAGCAGCTCCGGGACAGGTTACTACAATGAGCAGTTCTTC
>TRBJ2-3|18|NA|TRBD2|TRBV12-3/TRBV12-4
CASRPGLAGPLSTDTQYF
TGTGCCAGCAGGCCGGGACTAGCGGGACCCTTAAGCACAGATACGCAGTATTTT
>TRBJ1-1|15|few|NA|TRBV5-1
CASGDTGGSNTEAFF
TGCGCCAGCGGAGATACTGGAGGCTCGAACACTGAAGCTTTCTTT
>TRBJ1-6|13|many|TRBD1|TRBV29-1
CSVGQGGHSPLHF
TGCAGCGTCGGACAGGGGGGTCATTCACCCCTCCACTTT
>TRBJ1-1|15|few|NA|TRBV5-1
CASSLSGISDTEAFF
TGCGCCAGCAGCCTCAGTGGCATCTCGGACACTGAAGCTTTCTTT
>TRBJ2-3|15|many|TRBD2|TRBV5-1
CASFPGAGGPDTQYF
TGCGCCAGCTTCCCCGGAGCGGGAGGGCCCGATACGCAGTATTTT
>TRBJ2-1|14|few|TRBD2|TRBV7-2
CASSLTSGAGEQFF
TGTGCCAGCAGCCTGACTAGCGGAGCGGGTGAGCAGTTCTTC
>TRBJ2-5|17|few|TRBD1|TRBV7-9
CASSLDPDRVYQETQYF
TGTGCCAGCAGCTTAGACCCGGACAGGGTGTACCAAGAGACCCAGTACTTC
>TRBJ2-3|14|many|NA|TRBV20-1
CSANDFSSTDTQYF
TGCAGTGCTAACGACTTCTCTAGCACAGATACGCAGTATTTT
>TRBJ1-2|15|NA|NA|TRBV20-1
CSASLPGRLNYGYTF
TGCAGTGCTTCACTCCCGGGACGTCTAAACTATGGCTACACCTTC
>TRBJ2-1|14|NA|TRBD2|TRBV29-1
CSVTGLGLYNEQFF
TGCAGCGTTACGGGACTAGGATTATACAATGAGCAGTTCTTC
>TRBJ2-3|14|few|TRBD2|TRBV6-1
CASTPSGSKDTQYF
TGTGCCAGCACCCCTAGCGGGAGCAAAGATACGCAGTATTTT
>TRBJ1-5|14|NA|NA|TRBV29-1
CSALAGDSNQPQHF
TGCAGCGCCCTTGCAGGGGATAGCAATCAGCCCCAGCATTTT
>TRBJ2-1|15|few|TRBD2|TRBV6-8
CASLRGLADHYEQFF
TGTGCCAGCCTTCGGGGACTAGCGGATCACTATGAGCAGTTCTTC
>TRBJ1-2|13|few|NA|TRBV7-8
CASSKSVNYGYTF
TGTGCCAGCAGCAAGTCAGTTAACTATGGCTACACCTTC
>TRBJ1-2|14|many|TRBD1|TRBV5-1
CASSLGGTGDGYTF
TGCGCCAGCAGCCTAGGCGGGACAGGGGATGGCTACACCTTC
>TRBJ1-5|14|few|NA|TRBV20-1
CSAPPGGSHQPQHF
TGCAGTGCTCCCCCGGGGGGGTCCCATCAGCCCCAGCATTTT
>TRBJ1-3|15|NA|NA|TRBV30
CAWSGAGLSGNTIYF
TGTGCCTGGAGTGGCGCGGGGCTCTCTGGAAACACCATATATTTT
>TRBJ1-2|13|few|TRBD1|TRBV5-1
CASSGDRSYGYTF
TGCGCCAGCAGCGGGGACAGGAGCTATGGCTACACCTTC
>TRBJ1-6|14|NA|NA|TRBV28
CASSRGVGNSPLHF
TGTGCCAGCAGTAGAGGAGTGGGGAATTCACCCCTCCACTTT
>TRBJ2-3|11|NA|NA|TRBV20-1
CSARDVYTQYF
TGCAGTGCCCGGGACGTTTATACGCAGTATTTT
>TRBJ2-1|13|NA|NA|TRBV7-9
CASSSRKGDEQFF
TGTGCCAGCAGCTCCCGGAAAGGAGATGAGCAGTTCTTC
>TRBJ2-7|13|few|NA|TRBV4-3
CASSQDTSTEQYF
TGCGCCAGCAGCCAGGACACTAGTACCGAGCAGTACTTC
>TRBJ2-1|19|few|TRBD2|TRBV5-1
CASSPSGLAGGLGWNEQFF
TGCGCCAGCAGCCCGTCGGGACTAGCGGGAGGCCTGGGATGGAATGAGCAGTTCTTC
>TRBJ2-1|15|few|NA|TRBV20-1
CSAPEGGRAHNEQFF
TGCAGTGCCCCCGAAGGGGGGCGTGCCCACAATGAGCAGTTCTTC
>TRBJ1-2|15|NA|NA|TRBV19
CASSIGYRLSYGYTF
TGTGCCAGTAGTATTGGTTACCGATTGAGCTATGGCTACACCTTC
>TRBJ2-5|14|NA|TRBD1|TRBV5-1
CASSEQGAGKTQYF
TGCGCCAGCAGCGAACAGGGGGCGGGAAAGACCCAGTACTTC
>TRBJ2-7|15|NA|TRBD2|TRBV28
CASSPPTPSGGEQYF
TGTGCCAGCAGTCCCCCTACTCCCTCGGGAGGCGAGCAGTACTTC
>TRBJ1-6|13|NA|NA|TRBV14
CASSGQINSPLHF
TGTGCCAGCAGCGGACAGATTAATTCACCCCTCCACTTT
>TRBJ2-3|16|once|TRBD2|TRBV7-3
CASSLVGGPMVDTQYF
TGTGCCAGCAGCTTAGTGGGAGGGCCAATGGTAGATACGCAGTATTTT
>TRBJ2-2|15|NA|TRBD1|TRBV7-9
CASSLVDRGTGELFF
TGTGCCAGCAGCTTAGTGGACAGGGGAACCGGGGAGCTGTTTTTT
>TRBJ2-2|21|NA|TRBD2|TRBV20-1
CSARDQGTAGTSGRATGELFF
TGCAGTGCTAGGGATCAGGGGACAGCCGGGACTAGCGGGAGGGCCACCGGGGAGCTGTTTTTT
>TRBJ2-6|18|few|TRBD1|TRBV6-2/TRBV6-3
CASSSRDRGLSGANVLTF
TGTGCCAGCAGTTCCCGAGACAGGGGGCTGTCTGGGGCCAACGTCCTGACTTTC
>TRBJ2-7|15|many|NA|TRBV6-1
CASSLDRDSTYEQYF
TGTGCCAGCAGCCTCGACAGGGACTCAACCTACGAGCAGTACTTC
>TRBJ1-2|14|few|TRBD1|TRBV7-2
CASSLAGQAYGYTF
TGTGCCAGCAGCTTAGCGGGACAGGCCTATGGCTACACCTTC
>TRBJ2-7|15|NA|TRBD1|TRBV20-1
CSAGYRGEKPYEQYF
TGCAGTGCTGGATACAGGGGAGAGAAACCCTACGAGCAGTACTTC
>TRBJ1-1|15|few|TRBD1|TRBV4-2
CASSRRQGADTEAFF
TGTGCCAGCAGCCGAAGACAGGGGGCAGACACTGAAGCTTTCTTT
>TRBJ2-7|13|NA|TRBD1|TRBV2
CASRDRGLYEQYF
TGTGCCAGCAGGGACAGGGGGCTCTACGAGCAGTACTTC
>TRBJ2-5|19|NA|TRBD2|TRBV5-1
CASSLEGLGLAGDLETQYF
TGCGCCAGCAGCTTGGAAGGGTTGGGACTAGCGGGAGATCTCGAGACCCAGTACTTC
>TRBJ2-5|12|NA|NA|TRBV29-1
CSVVEVGETQYF
TGCAGCGTTGTGGAGGTGGGGGAGACCCAGTACTTC
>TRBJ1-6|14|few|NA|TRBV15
CATSRESVNSPLHF
TGTGCCACCAGCAGAGAGTCGGTTAATTCACCCCTCCACTTT
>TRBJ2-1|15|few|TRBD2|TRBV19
CASSIIKASGGEQFF
TGTGCCAGTAGTATTATTAAGGCTAGCGGGGGTGAGCAGTTCTTC
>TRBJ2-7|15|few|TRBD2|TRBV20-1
CSASLDQREGGEQYF
TGCAGTGCTAGTTTGGATCAGCGGGAGGGGGGCGAGCAGTACTTC
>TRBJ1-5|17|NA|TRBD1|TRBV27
CASSLRQGDNSNQPQHF
TGTGCCAGCAGTTTAAGACAGGGAGATAATAGCAATCAGCCCCAGCATTTT
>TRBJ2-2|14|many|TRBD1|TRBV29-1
CSIYLDRPTGELFF
TGCAGCATCTATTTGGACAGGCCCACCGGGGAGCTGTTTTTT
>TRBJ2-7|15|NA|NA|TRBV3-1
CASSQGLVLKSEQYF
TGTGCCAGCAGCCAAGGGCTTGTTTTAAAGAGCGAGCAGTACTTC
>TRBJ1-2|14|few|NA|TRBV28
CASSFQRGNYGYTF
TGTGCCAGCAGTTTCCAACGGGGTAACTATGGCTACACCTTC
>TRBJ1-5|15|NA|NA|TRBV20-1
CSARKIEGLDQPQHF
TGCAGTGCTAGAAAGATAGAGGGCCTCGATCAGCCCCAGCATTTT
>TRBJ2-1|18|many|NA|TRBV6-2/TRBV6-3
CASSYSKLADSSYNEQFF
TGTGCCAGCAGTTACTCGAAGCTAGCGGACAGCTCCTACAATGAGCAGTTCTTC
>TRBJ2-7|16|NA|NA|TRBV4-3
CASSQTAETYSYEQYF
TGCGCCAGCAGCCAAACGGCGGAGACATACTCCTACGAGCAGTACTTC